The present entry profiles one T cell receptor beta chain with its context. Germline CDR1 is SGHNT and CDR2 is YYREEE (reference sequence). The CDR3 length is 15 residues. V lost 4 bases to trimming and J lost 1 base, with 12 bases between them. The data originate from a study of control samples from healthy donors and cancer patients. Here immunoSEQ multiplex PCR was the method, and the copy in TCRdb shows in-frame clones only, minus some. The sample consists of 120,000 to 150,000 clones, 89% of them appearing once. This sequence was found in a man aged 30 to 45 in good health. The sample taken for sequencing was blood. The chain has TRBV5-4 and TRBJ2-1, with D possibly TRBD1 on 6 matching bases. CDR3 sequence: CASSPLGGSYNEQFF. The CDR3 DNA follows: TGTGCCAGCAGCCCCTTAGGGGGATCCTACAATGAGCAGTTCTTC.